This T cell receptor beta chain was documented in a study of metastatic and nonmetastatic thyroid tumors. Germline loops: CDR1 MNHNS, CDR2 SASEGT. V was cut by 6 bases and J by 2 bases, with 8 bases left in between. CDR3 length: 12 residues. TCRdb redid the clone calls on the PCR reads using MiXCR. Of about 18,000 clones listed, less than 35% are singletons. Every patient underwent thyroid surgery untreated. The table lists this clone with many counts. Sequencing was performed on tumor tissue. The origin of this receptor is a female donor with papillary thyroid cancer or a benign thyroid nodule (not recorded which). Some clones in this sample may be carry-over from other donors' samples. This rearrangement joins TRBV6-1 to TRBJ2-7; a possible D gene is TRBD2 (5 bases). The CDR3, as DNA: TGTGCCAGCAGAGGACTTGCCTACGAGCAGTACTTC. This translates into CASRGLAYEQYF.